These T cell receptor beta chains were read from a single sample in a study of shared clonotypes between healthy human individuals. Method: immunoSEQ multiplex PCR; TCRdb's copy keeps in-frame clones and lacks some. The table shows fewer than 1.6 million clones, with around 98.5% occurring only once. The sample comprised naive CD4+ T cells sorted from blood. Source of these receptors: a man under 40 in good health. The CDR3 runs from the conserved cysteine through the conserved F or W. A D gene is named only where the DNA matches it firmly. Where a row states a size, it is once, few, many or the class of an expanded clone; other rows omit it.

DNA	CDR3	D	V	J	size
TGCGCCAGCAGTTGGTTGAGTTCCTACGAGCAGTACTTC	CASSWLSSYEQYF	.	TRBV5-1	TRBJ2-7	.
TGCGCCAGCAGCTTGGTTGGCAGAGTTAACACTGAAGCTTTCTTT	CASSLVGRVNTEAFF	.	TRBV5-1	TRBJ1-1	once
TGTGCCAGCAGTTACCGGGCAGCGGGCTCACAAGAGACCCAGTACTTC	CASSYRAAGSQETQYF	.	TRBV6-6	TRBJ2-5	.
TGCGCCAGCAGCTTGGCCCCCGCGGGAGGGCCCGAGCAGTACTTC	CASSLAPAGGPEQYF	TRBD2	TRBV5-1	TRBJ2-7	.
TGTGCCAGCAGTGGACAGGGAGAGCAGTGGATCACCCCGGGCGAGCAGTACTTC	CASSGQGEQWITPGEQYF	TRBD1	TRBV6-1	TRBJ2-7	once
TGCGCCAGCAGTCGAGTTTCACAGGGTCGATCAGGAAACACCATATATTTT	CASSRVSQGRSGNTIYF	.	TRBV4-1	TRBJ1-3	.
TGTGCCAGCAGCCCGACTAGCTCCTACGAGCAGTACTTC	CASSPTSSYEQYF	.	TRBV13	TRBJ2-7	.
TGTGCCAGCAGCGTCGACTTGGCCAAAAACATTCAGTACTTC	CASSVDLAKNIQYF	.	TRBV9	TRBJ2-4	.
TGCGCCAGCAGCTTGTCTGACGGGGTCTCCTACGAGCAGTACTTC	CASSLSDGVSYEQYF	.	TRBV5-1	TRBJ2-7	.
TGTGCCAGCAGCCGAGGGGTATATGAGCAGTTCTTC	CASSRGVYEQFF	.	TRBV7-2	TRBJ2-1	.
TGTGCCAGCAGCCTAGCGGAGCAAGAATACGAGCAGTACTTC	CASSLAEQEYEQYF	TRBD2	TRBV27	TRBJ2-7	.
TGTGCCAGCAGCTTAAGGGAGGACAGTTACAATGAGCAGTTCTTC	CASSLREDSYNEQFF	.	TRBV7-6	TRBJ2-1	.
TGTGCCAGCTCATCTAGCGGGACTAGCACAGATACGCAGTATTTT	CASSSSGTSTDTQYF	TRBD2	TRBV28	TRBJ2-3	.
TGTGCCAGCACCATAGCGGGAGGAGATACGCAGTATTTT	CASTIAGGDTQYF	TRBD2	TRBV28	TRBJ2-3	.
TGTGCCAGCTCAGCTAGACTGGACGAGCAGTACTTC	CASSARLDEQYF	.	TRBV18	TRBJ2-7	.
TGTGCCAGCAGTTTAGGGCAGGGGGGCGTTAATAGCAATCAGCCCCAGCATTTT	CASSLGQGGVNSNQPQHF	TRBD1	TRBV28	TRBJ1-5	.
TGTGCCAGCTCACCACCCTCGGGACAGGGGACCGGGGAGCTGTTTTTT	CASSPPSGQGTGELFF	TRBD1	TRBV18	TRBJ2-2	.
TGTGCCAGCAGCTTAGAAGGAGCACCCTACAATGAGCAGTTCTTC	CASSLEGAPYNEQFF	.	TRBV11-2	TRBJ2-1	.
TGTGCCAGCAGCCCCCCGGGATCCTTGGATACGCAGTATTTT	CASSPPGSLDTQYF	.	TRBV28	TRBJ2-3	once
TGCGCCAGCAGCTTGGTTACAGGGCCACTCTCCTACGAGCAGTACTTC	CASSLVTGPLSYEQYF	.	TRBV5-1	TRBJ2-7	.
TGTGCCACCAGCAGAGTTTCAGGGACGAATGAAAAACTGTTTTTT	CATSRVSGTNEKLFF	.	TRBV15	TRBJ1-4	once
TGTGCCAGCAGCTTAGCGGGGGCGGTCGGCTACGAGCAGTACTTC	CASSLAGAVGYEQYF	.	TRBV11-2	TRBJ2-7	.
TGTGCCAGCAGCTTACACGGTAGCAATCAGCCCCAGCATTTT	CASSLHGSNQPQHF	.	TRBV7-3	TRBJ1-5	.
TGTGCCAGCAGAGTGACTGGTTCCTACGAGCAGTACTTC	CASRVTGSYEQYF	.	TRBV7-2	TRBJ2-7	once
TGTGCCAGCAGCGTAGGGGGGGTTTACAATGAGCAGTTCTTC	CASSVGGVYNEQFF	.	TRBV9	TRBJ2-1	.
TGTGCCAGCAGCCCCGGGACCGACAATCAGCCCCAGCATTTT	CASSPGTDNQPQHF	.	TRBV2	TRBJ1-5	.
TGTGCCAGCAGTTTCCCCTCGGGACAGGGAGTCTACGAGCAGTACTTC	CASSFPSGQGVYEQYF	TRBD1	TRBV28	TRBJ2-7	.
TGTGCCAGCAGCCTCTCCGTCCCTATACTAGCCGGCAATGAGCAGTTCTTC	CASSLSVPILAGNEQFF	.	TRBV14	TRBJ2-1	.
TGTGCCAGCTCACCGAGCCAGAACACTGAAGCTTTCTTT	CASSPSQNTEAFF	.	TRBV18	TRBJ1-1	.
TGTGCCACCAGCAGAGGACAGGGTGGGAACACTGAAGCTTTCTTT	CATSRGQGGNTEAFF	TRBD1	TRBV15	TRBJ1-1	.
TGTGCCAGCAGACCCGGGACAGGGCCGGTCTATGGCTACACCTTC	CASRPGTGPVYGYTF	TRBD1	TRBV6-5	TRBJ1-2	.
TGTGCCAGCATCCCTAGCCCGCCTCTTTCCTACAATGAGCAGTTCTTC	CASIPSPPLSYNEQFF	.	TRBV27	TRBJ2-1	.
TGTGCCAGCAGCTCAATAGCGGGGGAGCTGTTTTTT	CASSSIAGELFF	.	TRBV7-2	TRBJ2-2	.